This T cell receptor (beta chain) was recovered during a study of blood T cell repertoires in COVID-19. Whole-study context: The cDNA or gDNA used as material had been derived from T cells, B-cell-depleted T cells, or PBMCs.

Measured with immunoSEQ multiplex PCR; TCRdb has only the in-frame clones, and not every one. The sample holds 110,000 or so clones; 85% are singletons and the top ten take more than 3%. The sequenced sample consisted of peripheral blood. The receptor's source is a man aged 40-55 years with acute or convalescent COVID-19.

The CDR3 bases are TGCAGCGTTGTCGACACGGACACAGATACGCAGTATTTT. Translated, it gives CSVVDTDTDTQYF. This chain uses TRBV29-1 with TRBJ2-3; D call uncertain. The V gene lost 4 bases and the J gene lost 2 bases, with 10 bases spanning the gap. CDR3 length: 13 residues. Germline-derived CDR1 and CDR2 are SQVTM and ANQGSEA.